These T cell receptor beta chains were read from a single sample in a study of naive and memory T cell subsets. A single record per CDR3 protein comes from TCRdb applying MiXCR to the UMI-ligation and nested PCR reads. The sample consists of some 150,000 distinct CDR3 sequences, 15% to 20% of them appearing once. Sequencing was done on a sample of naive CD4+ T cells from blood. The receptor set was obtained from a human donor in good health. CDR3s include the opening cysteine and the closing phenylalanine or tryptophan. D genes are given only for firm matches. Size tells how often a clone was seen (once, few, many) or the class of an expanded clone, and some rows leave it out.

CDR3nt	CDR3aa	abundance	d_gene	v_gene	j_gene
TGTGCCAGCAGCTTAGTAGTGCTAGCGGGAGAGGGCCCGGGAGATACGCAGTATTTT	CASSLVVLAGEGPGDTQYF	few	TRBD2	TRBV7-2	TRBJ2-3
TGTGCCTGGAGTCTTAGCGGGGAGGGGGCAGATACGCAGTATTTT	CAWSLSGEGADTQYF	few	TRBD2	TRBV30	TRBJ2-3
TGTGCCAGCAGCCCACTAGCGGCGGCCTACGAGCAGTACTTC	CASSPLAAAYEQYF	NA	TRBD2	TRBV7-2	TRBJ2-7
TGCAGTGCTGCTCAACTAGCGGGCGGGATAAATGAGCAGTTCTTC	CSAAQLAGGINEQFF	many	TRBD2	TRBV20-1	TRBJ2-1
TGTGCCAGCAGCCAAGATGCCCAGCGGGGAGCCTACGAGCAGTACTTC	CASSQDAQRGAYEQYF	NA	TRBD2	TRBV4-2	TRBJ2-7
TGCAGTGCTAGAGATCCAGGGGCGGGTGATGAGCAGTTCTTC	CSARDPGAGDEQFF	few	NA	TRBV20-1	TRBJ2-1
TGTGCCATCATCGACCCGGGACAGGGGTCCGGGAGAGCCACATATGAGCAGTTCTTC	CAIIDPGQGSGRATYEQFF	NA	TRBD1	TRBV10-3	TRBJ2-1
TGTGCCAGCAGCCCCGACGGGACAGGGACTCAGCCCCAGCATTTT	CASSPDGTGTQPQHF	few	TRBD1	TRBV7-2	TRBJ1-5
TGTGCCAGCGGCGGGAGACCATACAATGAGCAGTTCTTC	CASGGRPYNEQFF	few	TRBD2	TRBV5-4	TRBJ2-1
TGCAGCGTTAGCGGCCAGGCTTCCTACAATGAGCAGTTCTTC	CSVSGQASYNEQFF	few	NA	TRBV29-1	TRBJ2-1
TGTGCCAGCAGCACCGGTGGGGCTGGTGAAAAACTGTTTTTT	CASSTGGAGEKLFF	few	NA	TRBV7-2	TRBJ1-4
TGTGCCAGCAGGGGCGGCATACCCCCCCGGACCCAGTACTTC	CASRGGIPPRTQYF	NA	NA	TRBV6-5	TRBJ2-5
TGCGGAGCCGGAGATAACTATGGCTACACCTTC	CGAGDNYGYTF	NA	NA	TRBV29-1	TRBJ1-2
TGCAGTGCTAGAGGCACCAGCACAGATACGCAGTATTTT	CSARGTSTDTQYF	few	NA	TRBV20-1	TRBJ2-3
TGCAGTGCTGATAGCGGGAGGTTGGGAGAGACCCAGTACTTC	CSADSGRLGETQYF	few	TRBD2	TRBV20-1	TRBJ2-5
TGCGCCAGCAGCTTGGATCGGAATGAGCAGTTCTTC	CASSLDRNEQFF	NA	NA	TRBV5-1	TRBJ2-1
TGTGCCAGCAGCTCGGACCGAAGTTCGTCCGGGGAGCTGTTTTTT	CASSSDRSSSGELFF	NA	NA	TRBV11-2	TRBJ2-2
TGTGCCAGCAGTTTATCGAATAGCAATCAGCCCCAGCATTTT	CASSLSNSNQPQHF	once	NA	TRBV12-3/TRBV12-4	TRBJ1-5
TGTGCCAGCAGCCTCACAGGGGAGGGCTACACCTTC	CASSLTGEGYTF	few	TRBD1	TRBV6-5	TRBJ1-2
TGCGCCAGCAACCAAGAACCCGGGATCGGGTACGAGCAGTACTTC	CASNQEPGIGYEQYF	NA	NA	TRBV5-1	TRBJ2-7